Listed here are 28 T cell receptor beta chains from one sample, sequenced in a study of early T cells in non-severe SARS-CoV-2 infection. TCRdb recomputed calls from the 5' RACE reads with MiXCR, one row per CDR3 protein. Among roughly 90,000 distinct CDR3 sequences, roughly 14% were seen once, and the ten largest hold about 0.58%. The sequenced sample consisted of whole blood. The receptors originated from an adult who was a healthcare worker with PCR-confirmed SARS-CoV-2 infection or an uninfected control (not recorded which).

This clonotype was counted a few times. This chain links TRBV29-1 with TRBJ2-3; D is undetermined. Germline V gene sequence: CDR1 SQVTM, CDR2 ANQGSEA. This CDR3 is built from 15 residues. Trimming shortened V by 0 bases and J by 1 base, and 11 bases separated the two germline ends. The CDR3: CSVEDPRRGTDTQYF. CDR3 coding DNA: TGCAGCGTTGAAGATCCCAGAAGAGGCACAGATACGCAGTATTTT.

This clonotype was observed many times. The chain combines TRBV20-1 with TRBJ1-2; no clear D. This CDR3 contains 13 residues. The germline CDR1 and CDR2 sequences are DFQATT and SNEGSKA (reference sequence). Trimming removed 5 bases from V and 4 bases from J, with 14 bases in between. CDR3 in amino acids: CSARGRTGYGYTF. The DNA of the CDR3 is TGCAGTGCTCGAGGACGTACGGGCTATGGCTACACCTTC.

This chain links TRBV11-1 with TRBJ2-5, with D possibly being TRBD2 (6 bases). V lost 3 bases to trimming and J lost 5 bases, with 13 bases between them. CDR3 length: 14 amino acids. Germline V CDR1 and CDR2: SGHAT, FQDESV (reference sequence). This CDR3 is CASSFTGDGETQYF. CDR3 in DNA: TGTGCCAGCAGCTTCACGGGGGACGGGGAGACCCAGTACTTC. The entire variable domain, with the rest obtained from reference TRBV11-1 and TRBJ2-5, is as follows: EAEVAQSPRYKITEKSQAVAFWCDPISGHATLYWYRQILGQGPELLVQFQDESVVDDSQLPKDRFSAERLKGVDSTLKIQPAELGDSAMYLCASSFTGDGETQYFGPGTRLLVL.

The chain couples TRBV24-1 to TRBJ2-5; 9 nucleotides line up with TRBD1. This CDR3 is 16 amino acids long. The J segment lost 2 bases and the V segment lost 3 bases, leaving 6 bases of the junction unmatched. Per germline, CDR1 KGHDR and CDR2 SFDVKD. CDR3 coding DNA: TGTGCCACCAGTGATGGGACAGGGATGGCGCAAGAGACCCAGTACTTC. Encoded protein: CATSDGTGMAQETQYF.

This clonotype has at least ten counts. The chain links TRBV11-2 to TRBJ1-2, with 7 nucleotides matching TRBD1. Germline V gene lookup returns CDR1 SGHAT and CDR2 FQNNGV. With 6 bases clipped from V and 5 bases from J, the junction kept 12 bases outside the gene matches. The CDR3 extends over 15 amino acids. This CDR3 is CASRDPGTEKYGYTF. CDR3 bases: TGTGCCAGCAGGGATCCCGGGACAGAGAAGTATGGCTACACCTTC.

This chain joins TRBV25-1 and TRBJ1-6; D is possibly TRBD1 (6 bases). This CDR3 is built from 13 residues. Deletions cut 10 bases from V and 8 bases from J, with 15 bases between. Germline V gene lookup returns CDR1 MGHDK and CDR2 SYGVNS. CDR3 DNA sequence: TGTGCCACTTGCGGGGGCGTTTATTCACCCCTCCACTTT. Translation: CATCGGVYSPLHF.

This clonotype has ten or more counts. The rearrangement links TRBV10-2 to TRBJ1-1, with D uncertain. The CDR3 runs to 14 residues. Germline V CDR1 and CDR2: WSHSY, SAAADI. Trimming removed 8 bases at V and 3 bases at J, with 16 bases between. CDR3 loop: CASVKGGSDTEAFF. Written as DNA, the CDR3 is TGCGCCAGCGTGAAGGGAGGGTCGGACACTGAAGCTTTCTTT.

This clonotype was seen at least ten times. This rearrangement joins TRBV3-1 to TRBJ1-2; possibly TRBD1 for D (6 bases). The CDR3 is 15 amino acids. V was shortened by 7 bases and J by 6 bases, with 21 bases between the two germline ends. The germline V gene encodes CDR1 LGHDT and CDR2 YNNKEL (reference sequence). The CDR3 reads CASTLNSGAKNGYTF. CDR3 sequence (DNA): TGTGCCAGCACACTAAACTCAGGGGCAAAGAATGGCTACACCTTC. Full variable domain (rest looked up from reference TRBV3-1 and TRBJ1-2): DTAVSQTPKYLVTQMGNDKSIKCEQNLGHDTMYWYKQDSKKFLKIMFSYNNKELIINETVPNRFSPKSPDKAHLNLHINSLELGDSAVYFCASTLNSGAKNGYTFGSGTRLTVV.

The V call is TRBV27, the J call TRBJ2-5, with 9 bases identical to TRBD1. The CDR3 is 15 amino acids. The V and J ends lost 2 bases and 1 base, in that order; junction bases with no gene match: 2. CDR1 and CDR2 from the germline V gene are MNHEY and SMNVEV (reference sequence). In DNA, the CDR3 is TGTGCCAGCAGTTTAGGGACAGGGTTCCAAGAGACCCAGTACTTC. Protein product: CASSLGTGFQETQYF.

This clonotype was seen more than once but under ten times. J is TRBJ1-3 and V is TRBV11-2, with TRBD1 matching over 7 bases. The trim removed 5 bases at V and 3 bases at J, leaving 7 bases unmatched. The CDR3 loop spans 15 amino acids. The V gene's germline CDR1 is SGHAT and CDR2 FQNNGV. In DNA form, the CDR3 reads TGTGCCAGCAGCCCTGTGAGGGGGCTTGGAAACACCATATATTTT. Translating gives CASSPVRGLGNTIYF.

This sequence joins TRBV11-3 and TRBJ2-1; D is undetermined. This CDR3 has 13 amino acids. The germline CDR1 and CDR2 sequences are SGHNT and YENEEA. V was shortened by 2 bases and J by 8 bases, with 10 bases between the two germline ends. The CDR3 protein is CASSLFSNYEQFF. CDR3 nucleotides: TGTGCCAGCAGCTTATTTAGCAATTATGAGCAGTTCTTC.

This clonotype was detected a few times. The V and J genes are TRBV12-3 or TRBV12-4 and TRBJ1-5; maybe TRBD1 (5 bases). The CDR3 runs to 14 residues. V was shortened by 8 bases and J by 3 bases, with 14 bases between the two germline ends. The CDR3 region has the DNA TGTGCCAGCCAATTGCGGGGCTCCAATCAGCCCCAGCATTTT. Translation gives CASQLRGSNQPQHF.

V gene TRBV6-4 combines with J gene TRBJ2-3; a weak D match, TRBD1 (6 bases). The CDR3 extends over 14 amino acids. In germline, CDR1 is MRHNA, CDR2 SNTAGT. V lost 4 bases and J 3 bases, leaving 11 bases between the germline ends. The CDR3 spells CASSAGVRTDTQYF. The DNA for the CDR3 is TGTGCCAGCAGTGCAGGGGTAAGGACAGATACGCAGTATTTT.

Many counts were recorded for this clonotype. The chain combines TRBV7-9 with TRBJ1-1; D remains unclear. V lost 5 bases to trimming and J lost 11 bases, with 15 bases between them. CDR3 size: 12 residues. CDR1 SEHNR and CDR2 FQNEAQ come from the germline V gene (reference sequence). The CDR3 nucleotides read TGTGCCAGCAGCCCCCCTCCCCTGGGGGCTTTCTTT. It encodes CASSPPPLGAFF. The complete variable domain, with remaining parts taken from reference TRBV7-9 and TRBJ1-1, reads DTGVSQNPRHKITKRGQNVTFRCDPISEHNRLYWYRQTLGQGPEFLTYFQNEAQLEKSRLLSDRFSAERPKGSFSTLEIQRTEQGDSAMYLCASSPPPLGAFFGQGTRLTVV.

The genes are TRBV6-1 and TRBJ2-1; unclear D gene. Germline V gene sequence: CDR1 MNHNS, CDR2 SASEGT. Trimming shortened V by 0 bases and J by 7 bases, and 16 bases separated the two germline ends. The CDR3 is 16 amino acids. The CDR3 spells CASSEAQVKPKNEQFF. The DNA of the CDR3 is TGTGCCAGCAGTGAAGCGCAGGTAAAACCAAAAAATGAGCAGTTCTTC.

This chain connects TRBV6-5 to TRBJ2-3; D may be TRBD1 (5 bases). CDR3 size: 17 residues. With 0 bases removed from V and 0 bases from J, the gap between germline ends came to 13 bases. Germline V gives CDR1 MNHEY, CDR2 SVGAGI. The CDR3 nucleotides read TGTGCCAGCAGTTACTCGTTACCAGGACATAGCACAGATACGCAGTATTTT. Translated: CASSYSLPGHSTDTQYF.

This sequence joins TRBV20-1 and TRBJ2-4, with 8 bases identical to TRBD2. The CDR3 length is 14 residues. V lost 5 bases to trimming and J lost 1 base; unmatched junction nucleotides: 4. Germline CDR1 reads DFQATT; CDR2 reads SNEGSKA (reference sequence). The DNA for the CDR3 is TGCAGTGCTCACCCTAGCGGGGCCAAAAACATTCAGTACTTC. This gives the protein CSAHPSGAKNIQYF.

This clonotype was picked up a small number of times. The chain is built from TRBV2 and TRBJ2-1; no clear D gene. The V end was cut by 0 bases, the J end by 6 bases, with 9 bases between. From germline, CDR1 is SNHLY and CDR2 FYNNEI. The CDR3 extends over 14 amino acids. CDR3 DNA sequence: TGTGCCAGCAGTGAAGCGGTACAGACCAATGAGCAGTTCTTC. Its protein product is CASSEAVQTNEQFF.

This clonotype was observed a few times. The chain is built from TRBV12-5 and TRBJ2-2, with D possibly being TRBD1 (5 bases). This CDR3 region has 14 residues. Trimming pared 1 base from V and 9 bases from J, leaving 12 bases between. Germline lookup yields CDR1 LGHNT and CDR2 FRNRAP. The CDR3 region is CASGLDTGPRELFF. The CDR3 coding sequence is TGTGCTAGTGGTTTGGACACAGGTCCCCGGGAGCTGTTTTTT.

The rearrangement uses TRBV7-3 and TRBJ1-1, with 8 bases that match TRBD1. V lost 5 bases and J lost 6; bases outside the gene matches: 8. This CDR3 has 14 residues. The germline gives CDR1 SGHTA, CDR2 FQGTGA. CDR3 sequence (DNA): TGTGCCAGCAGCCTTGACAGGGGTCACCCTGAAGCTTTCTTT. Amino acid sequence: CASSLDRGHPEAFF.

J is TRBJ1-1 and V is TRBV5-1; 7 bases line up with TRBD1. The ends lost 4 bases at V and 6 bases at J; junction bases unmatched: 9. CDR1 SGHRS and CDR2 YFSETQ come from the germline V gene. The CDR3 runs to 14 residues. The CDR3 reads CASSRDRPFAEAFF. The DNA of the CDR3 is TGCGCCAGCAGCAGGGACAGACCCTTTGCTGAAGCTTTCTTT. The entire variable domain, with the rest obtained from reference TRBV5-1 and TRBJ1-1, is as follows: KAGVTQTPRYLIKTRGQQVTLSCSPISGHRSVSWYQQTPGQGLQFLFEYFSETQRNKGNFPGRFSGRQFSNSRSEMNVSTLELGDSALYLCASSRDRPFAEAFFGQGTRLTVV.

The chain is built from TRBV25-1 and TRBJ1-6, with a tentative D call TRBD1 (5 bases). Germline V gene sequence: CDR1 MGHDK, CDR2 SYGVNS. The length of the CDR3 is 15 residues. V lost 3 bases to trimming and J lost 3 bases, with 9 bases between them. CDR3 sequence (DNA): TGTGCCAGCAGTGAGCGGGGGGGCTATAATTCACCCCTCCACTTT. This gives the protein CASSERGGYNSPLHF. Full variable domain (rest looked up from reference TRBV25-1 and TRBJ1-6): EADIYQTPRYLVIGTGKKITLECSQTMGHDKMYWYQQDPGMELHLIHYSYGVNSTEKGDLSSESTVSRIRTEHFPLTLESARPSHTSQYLCASSERGGYNSPLHFGNGTRLTVT.

This clonotype was counted between two and nine times. This chain's CDR3 is CASSPSGRPGNTIYF. The CDR3 nucleotides are TGCGCCAGCAGCCCTTCGGGACGGCCTGGAAACACCATATATTTT. The gene calls are TRBV10-2 and TRBJ1-3, with D perhaps matching TRBD1 (5 bases). The CDR3 has 15 residues. Germline lookup yields CDR1 WSHSY and CDR2 SAAADI. Trimming left V 6 bases short and J 2 bases short, with 14 bases between.

This clonotype has a handful of counts. The V call is TRBV10-1, the J call TRBJ1-2; D is ambiguous. This CDR3 is built from 12 residues. Looked up from germline, CDR1 is WNHNN and CDR2 is SYGVQD (reference sequence). Trimming removed 3 bases at V and 2 bases at J, with 4 bases between. CDR3 region: CASSDGNYGYTF. In nucleotides, the CDR3 is TGCGCCAGCAGTGACGGAAACTATGGCTACACCTTC.

This clonotype was found a few times. The chain uses TRBV12-3 or TRBV12-4 and TRBJ1-1; D perhaps matches TRBD1 (6 bases). The V and J ends lost 8 bases and 5 bases respectively, with 12 bases between them. This CDR3 comprises 12 residues. The CDR3 protein is CASSKGQTEAFF. The CDR3 region has the DNA TGTGCCAGCTCTAAAGGACAGACTGAAGCTTTCTTT.

This clonotype was seen a few times. The chain employs TRBV11-3 and TRBJ2-3, with 7 bases aligning to TRBD1. The CDR3 length is 18 residues. Germline V gene data show CDR1 as SGHNT and CDR2 as YENEEA. Losses at the gene ends were 1 base for V and 3 bases for J; bases not matched to a gene: 13. CDR3 protein: CASSLGLRGGAKTDTQYF. As DNA, the CDR3 is TGTGCCAGCAGCTTAGGCCTCAGAGGGGGCGCGAAGACAGATACGCAGTATTTT.

This clonotype was seen only a few times. The chain combines TRBV9 with TRBJ1-2, with 9 bases fitting TRBD1. CDR3 length: 14 residues. Unmatched junction bases numbered 6, after V lost 6 bases and J lost 3 bases. Germline V gene data show CDR1 as SGDLS and CDR2 as YYNGEE. CDR3 protein: CASTIQGADYGYTF. CDR3 DNA: TGTGCCAGCACCATACAGGGGGCGGACTATGGCTACACCTTC.

The sample holds many counts of this clonotype. The chain joins TRBV30 to TRBJ1-2; D is uncertain. This CDR3 is 14 amino acids long. The V end lost 1 base, the J end lost 2 bases, and 11 bases lay between the germline ends. The germline V gene has CDR1 GTSNPN and CDR2 SVGIG (reference sequence). CDR3 sequence: CAWSAPIQNYGYTF. CDR3 DNA: TGTGCCTGGAGTGCGCCGATTCAAAACTATGGCTACACCTTC. Full variable domain (missing parts from reference TRBV30 and TRBJ1-2): SQTIHQWPATLVQPVGSPLSLECTVEGTSNPNLYWYRQAAGRGLQLLFYSVGIGQISSEVPQNLSASRPQDRQFILSSKKLLLSDSGFYLCAWSAPIQNYGYTFGSGTRLTVV.